These T cell receptor beta chains were read from a single sample in a study of identical twins' blood T cells. In TCRdb, the 5' RACE reads were re-called with MiXCR into one record per CDR3 protein. The data show roughly 340,000 distinct CDR3 sequences, over 25% seen once. Sequenced: PBMCs. The receptors shown here come from a woman between 18 and 55 years old in good health. CDR3s include the opening cysteine and the closing phenylalanine or tryptophan. Size is omitted from some rows. Given values are once, few, many or a class for expanded clones.

j_call v_call clone_size cdr3_aa
TRBJ2-7 TRBV20-1 NA CSAPRGAGIYEQYF
TRBJ1-2 TRBV29-1 NA CSVVAQNGYTF
TRBJ1-2 TRBV5-6 few CASSLGLTGYTF
TRBJ1-1 TRBV7-8 few CASSVKTGGVEAFF
TRBJ1-5 TRBV7-2 few CASSLRLYRDSNQPQHF
TRBJ2-2 TRBV19 many CASRGKSNTGELFF
TRBJ2-3 TRBV20-1 NA CSGLAGVLDTQYF
TRBJ1-1 TRBV2 many CASSEQGAVNTEAFF
TRBJ1-3 TRBV9 many CASSGGNTIYF
TRBJ2-1 TRBV2 few CASSEETSRSNEQFF
TRBJ1-2 TRBV11-2 NA CASSSSRAGYTF
TRBJ2-5 TRBV5-1 few CASRVRLVQETQYF
TRBJ2-7 TRBV6-2/TRBV6-3 NA CASSFWSEQYF
TRBJ2-1 TRBV5-1 NA CASSYGVLASYNEQFF
TRBJ2-7 TRBV20-1 NA CSVAGQAYEQYF
TRBJ2-1 TRBV7-9 NA CASSSPGTPLISYNEQFF
TRBJ1-6 TRBV4-3 few CASSQGTGIVSYNSPLHF
TRBJ2-7 TRBV4-3 NA CASSQRPFGGRSYEQYF
TRBJ2-5 TRBV5-6 NA CASSLVQYQETQYF
TRBJ2-1 TRBV5-1 NA CASSLALAGGLNEQFF
TRBJ1-2 TRBV20-1 NA CSARDRSGYYGCTF
TRBJ2-5 TRBV10-3 NA CAIGDLTSGEETQYF
TRBJ1-5 TRBV11-2 NA CASSLRGLPIWQPQHF
TRBJ1-2 TRBV5-4 NA CASSLVTGSHGYTF
TRBJ1-1 TRBV3-1 many CASSQEGRNTEAFF
TRBJ1-2 TRBV27 NA CASSLTAWGYGYTF
TRBJ2-3 TRBV25-1 many CASSRGPGTDTQYF
TRBJ1-1 TRBV20-1 NA CSARDTQGMNTEAFF
TRBJ1-6 TRBV11-2 NA CASSFGQSSYNSPLHF
TRBJ1-5 TRBV20-1 NA CSAKRQGAGRNQPQHF
TRBJ2-3 TRBV6-1 NA CASRPTGTSVDTQYF
TRBJ2-1 TRBV4-3 NA CASSQETQQSSYNEQFF
TRBJ2-7 TRBV7-6 many CASSSSLKQYF
TRBJ1-5 TRBV7-2 few CASSLALWGPNQPQHF
TRBJ1-1 TRBV5-4 NA CASVLNTEAFF
TRBJ1-1 TRBV19 few CASSSLAGTQLPEAFF
TRBJ2-1 TRBV20-1 NA CSAYSIEQFF
TRBJ1-3 TRBV4-2 many CASSQFSSGNTIYF
TRBJ1-4 TRBV7-8 few CASSLVAGMGTNEKLFF
TRBJ2-1 TRBV20-1 few CSAPLGAGDEQFF
TRBJ2-2 TRBV6-2/TRBV6-3 many CASMLAGGPNTGELFF
TRBJ1-2 TRBV6-5 NA CASSDPEGGYTF
TRBJ2-5 TRBV3-1 NA CASSLWGTQYF
TRBJ1-4 TRBV9 once CASSVGAGVATNEKLFF
TRBJ1-2 TRBV20-1 once CSAETEFYGYTF
TRBJ1-1 TRBV29-1 NA CSGPGARDTEAFF